Each of the 15 T cell receptor beta chains below was sequenced from the same sample in a study of T cells expressing NK-cell markers. TCRdb derives one entry per CDR3 protein from the 5' RACE reads, leaving out DNA. The sample holds about 410,000 distinct CDR3 sequences. Sequencing input: blood T cells: a sorted CD56 or NKG2C T cell subset, CD4+ or CD8+ T cells, or bulk PBMC T cells (not recorded which). The receptors originated from a woman between 45 and 65 years old in good health.

This sequence joins TRBV14 and TRBJ2-5; TCRdb picks TRBD2, but there is no DNA to check that call. This CDR3 has 16 residues. The germline V gene encodes CDR1 SGHDN and CDR2 FVKESK. CDR3 sequence: CASSQDVLAGVETQYF.

The J gene is TRBJ2-5, the V gene TRBV15. Germline CDR1 LNHNV, CDR2 YYDKDF (reference sequence). This CDR3 comprises 12 residues. CDR3 sequence reads: CATSLLQETQYF.

This sequence joins TRBV18 and TRBJ2-5; the TRBD1 assignment by TCRdb is unverifiable without DNA. Per the germline V gene, CDR1 is KGHSH and CDR2 is LQKENI. This CDR3 has 14 residues. The CDR3: CASSHRDREKTQYF.

CDR3 amino acids: CASSLAGDSDTQYF. This rearrangement joins TRBV28 to TRBJ2-3; TCRdb calls TRBD1, which cannot be checked without DNA. From germline, CDR1 is MDHEN and CDR2 SYDVKM. The CDR3 has 14 amino acids.

The chain joins TRBV24-1 to TRBJ1-5. CDR1 KGHDR and CDR2 SFDVKD come from the germline V gene. This CDR3 spans 15 amino acids. This chain's CDR3 is CATSDRTEPNQPQHF.

V usage is TRBV29-1 and J usage is TRBJ2-3; the D call from TCRdb, TRBD2, cannot be confirmed without DNA. The CDR3 has 13 amino acids. Germline-derived CDR1 and CDR2 are SQVTM and ANQGSEA. Here the CDR3 reads CSAYGPAGDTQYF.

V and J are TRBV5-6 and TRBJ2-3. CDR1 is SGHDT, CDR2 YYEEEE, per germline. There are 15 residues in the CDR3. The CDR3 region is CASSLAKGSADTQYF.

This chain links TRBV18 with TRBJ2-7; checking the TCRdb D call of TRBD1 is not possible without DNA. CDR3 size: 14 residues. CDR1 KGHSH and CDR2 LQKENI come from the germline V gene. CDR3 loop: CASSAGQSWNEQYF.

The chain has TRBV7-6 and TRBJ2-2; the D call of TRBD2 rests on TCRdb alone, since no DNA is present to check it. The CDR3 runs to 16 residues. Germline loops: CDR1 SGHVS, CDR2 FNYEAQ. This chain's CDR3 is CASSLGGTSTTGELFF.

The chain uses TRBV5-1 and TRBJ2-1; absent DNA, TCRdb's TRBD2 call cannot be checked. This CDR3 comprises 13 residues. The germline gives CDR1 SGHRS, CDR2 YFSETQ. The chain's CDR3 is CASRRESDNEQFF.

J is TRBJ2-7 and V is TRBV2; TCRdb outputs TRBD2, but without DNA this stays unchecked. The CDR3 contains 13 residues. The V gene's germline CDR1 is SNHLY and CDR2 FYNNEI. The CDR3 loop is CASSGAGTYEQYF.

The rearrangement uses TRBV11-2 and TRBJ2-7. The CDR3 has 14 residues. Germline-derived CDR1 and CDR2 are SGHAT and FQNNGV. The CDR3 here is CASSFPTNSYEQYF.

The chain is built from TRBV7-6 and TRBJ1-3. CDR3 size: 15 residues. Per the germline V gene, CDR1 is SGHVS and CDR2 is FNYEAQ. The CDR3 sequence is CASSFGQTSGNTIYF.

This sequence joins TRBV7-9 and TRBJ1-5; TCRdb proposes TRBD1, but this gene call is untestable without DNA. The CDR3 is 13 residues long. Germline lookup yields CDR1 SEHNR and CDR2 FQNEAQ (reference sequence). Here the CDR3 reads CASSLGADQPQHF. The full variable domain, with the rest looked up from reference TRBV7-9 and TRBJ1-5, is DTGVSQNPRHKITKRGQNVTFRCDPISEHNRLYWYRQTLGQGPEFLTYFQNEAQLEKSRLLSDRFSAERPKGSFSTLEIQRTEQGDSAMYLCASSLGADQPQHFGDGTRLSIL.

This chain links TRBV7-6 with TRBJ2-6; no DNA is available, so the TRBD1 call from TCRdb remains unchecked. This CDR3 spans 18 amino acids. The germline V gene has CDR1 SGHVS and CDR2 FNYEAQ. This chain's CDR3 is CASSLGEGNYSGANVLTF.